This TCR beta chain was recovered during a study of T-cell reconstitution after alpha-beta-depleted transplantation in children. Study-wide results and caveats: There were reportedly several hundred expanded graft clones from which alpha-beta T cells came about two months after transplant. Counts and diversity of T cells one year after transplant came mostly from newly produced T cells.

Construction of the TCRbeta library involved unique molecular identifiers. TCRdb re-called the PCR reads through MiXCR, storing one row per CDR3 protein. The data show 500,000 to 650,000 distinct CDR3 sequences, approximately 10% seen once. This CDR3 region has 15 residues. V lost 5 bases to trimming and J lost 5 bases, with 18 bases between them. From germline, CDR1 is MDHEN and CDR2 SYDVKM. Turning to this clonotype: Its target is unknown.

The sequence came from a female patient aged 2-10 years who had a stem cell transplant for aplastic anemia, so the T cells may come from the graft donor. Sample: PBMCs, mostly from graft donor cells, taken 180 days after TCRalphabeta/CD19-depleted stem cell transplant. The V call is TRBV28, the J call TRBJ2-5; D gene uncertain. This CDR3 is CASSITEQAVETQYF. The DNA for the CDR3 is TGTGCCAGCAGTATTACGGAGCAGGCGGTCGAGACCCAGTACTTC.